This T cell receptor (beta chain) was found in a study of blood T cell repertoires in COVID-19. Study-level information: Acute-phase and convalescent COVID-19 samples originated in the United States, Italy and Spain. T cells, B-cell-depleted T cells, or PBMCs supplied cDNA or gDNA.

Methods used by the authors: Amplification from reference gene primers served as the basis for estimated nucleated cell counts. Profiled with immunoSEQ multiplex PCR; TCRdb holds only in-frame clones, not every one. V, J and clone size derive from that table, while D and trimming were established from the DNA sequence. There are 150,000 to 180,000 clones in the sample; roughly nine tenths occur only once, and under 0.6% lies in the top ten. The count of this clone is one. V lost 3 bases to trimming and J lost 2 bases; unmatched junction nucleotides: 6. The CDR3 has 16 residues. Germline lookup yields CDR1 MNHNS and CDR2 SASEGT.

The sequence was collected from a man aged 45-65 years with acute or convalescent COVID-19. Sequenced sample: peripheral blood. This chain joins TRBV6-1 and TRBJ2-2, with TRBD1 matching 7 bases. The CDR3 loop reads CASSDLGQTNTGELFF. For the CDR3, the DNA is TGTGCCAGCAGTGATCTGGGACAGACTAACACCGGGGAGCTGTTTTTT.